The 11 T cell receptor beta chains below were found in one sample sequenced in a study of PD-1 blockade in classical Hodgkin lymphoma. Brentuximab vedotin exposure varied, and every patient relapsed after autologous stem cell transplantation. Generated by immunoSEQ multiplex PCR, the TCRdb table keeps only in-frame clones and is missing some. Found here are about 14,000 clones, 81% of them singletons; the top ten hold about 24%. Specimen: peripheral blood mononuclear cells (PBMCs), collected at baseline. These receptors were obtained from a human donor with classical Hodgkin lymphoma.

This clone is a singleton in its sample. The chain uses TRBV5-3 and TRBJ2-7; D perhaps matches TRBD1 (5 bases). TRBV5-3 is annotated as an ORF whose role is uncertain. The CDR3 covers 16 residues. V lost 3 bases and J 3 bases, leaving 19 bases between the germline ends. For the CDR3, the DNA is TGTGCCAGAAGCTACAGGAGCTGGGCTGGAGACTACGAGCAGTACTTC. Translation: CARSYRSWAGDYEQYF.

This clone is a singleton in its sample. The V call is TRBV7-3, the J call TRBJ2-3; 10 bases align to TRBD2. Germline V gene lookup returns CDR1 SGHTA and CDR2 FQGTGA. Trimming removed 5 bases from V and 5 bases from J; junction bases left unmatched: 13. The CDR3 loop spans 17 amino acids. CDR3 sequence reads: CASSPQASSGGIDTQYF. The CDR3 DNA sequence: TGTGCCAGCAGCCCTCAGGCCAGTAGCGGGGGGATAGATACGCAGTATTTT.

This clone occurred a few times. J is TRBJ1-2 and V is TRBV27; D ambiguous. Germline V gene lookup returns CDR1 MNHEY and CDR2 SMNVEV (reference sequence). V was cut by 8 bases and J by 8 bases, with 21 bases left in between. The CDR3 has 14 amino acids. The CDR3 sequence: CASGAIARLGGYTF. The CDR3 region has the DNA TGTGCCAGCGGCGCAATAGCCAGATTAGGGGGCTACACCTTC.

The gene calls are TRBV9 and TRBJ1-3, with D perhaps TRBD1 (5 bases). Germline V CDR1 and CDR2: SGDLS, YYNGEE. V lost 1 base and J 5 bases, leaving 10 bases between the germline ends. The CDR3 length is 14 residues. The CDR3 is CASSVIAGRNTIYF. CDR3 coding DNA: TGTGCCAGCAGCGTAATCGCAGGGCGAAACACCATATATTTT.

The V gene is TRBV29-1, the J gene TRBJ1-4; 8 positions agree with TRBD1. CDR3 length equals 14 residues. Germline lookup yields CDR1 SQVTM and CDR2 ANQGSEA. V lost 7 bases to trimming and J lost 5 bases; unmatched junction nucleotides: 9. CDR3 sequence: CSGVYRGENEKLFF. For the CDR3, the DNA is TGCAGCGGGGTATACAGGGGGGAAAATGAAAAACTGTTTTTT.

This clone was seen a few times. The gene calls are TRBV19 and TRBJ1-5, with a tentative D call TRBD1 (5 bases). Germline V gene data show CDR1 as LNHDA and CDR2 as SQIVND (reference sequence). Trimming removed 0 bases at V and 7 bases at J, with 7 bases between. This CDR3 has 13 amino acids. CDR3 amino acids: CASSIEGTQPQHF. The DNA of the CDR3 is TGTGCCAGTAGTATAGAGGGGACCCAGCCCCAGCATTTT.

The J gene is TRBJ2-3, the V gene TRBV4-2; TRBD2 matches 8 bases. This CDR3 spans 16 amino acids. V shed 4 bases and J 4 bases; nucleotides not matched to a gene: 10. Germline lookup yields CDR1 LGHNA and CDR2 YNFKEQ. CDR3 bases: TGTGCCAGCAGCCGGAACGGGGGGGAAAGGGCAGATACGCAGTATTTT. Translated, it gives CASSRNGGERADTQYF.

This clone appeared once. V usage is TRBV5-1 and J usage is TRBJ2-2, with 9 bases fitting TRBD1. J gave up 1 base and V 4 bases, and 5 bases lay outside the gene matches. Germline-derived CDR1 and CDR2 are SGHRS and YFSETQ. This CDR3 region has 16 residues. The CDR3 coding sequence is TGCGCCAGCAGCCAGACGGGACAGGGGAACACCGGGGAGCTGTTTTTT. Amino acids: CASSQTGQGNTGELFF.

This chain uses TRBV4-1 with TRBJ1-3; 8 bases map to TRBD1. CDR1 is MGHRA and CDR2 is YSYEKL in the germline V gene. The V segment lost 1 base and the J segment 2 bases; nucleotides outside the gene matches: 4. The CDR3 totals 16 residues. CDR3 nucleotides: TGCGCCAGCAGCCAAGGGCAGGGGGCAACTGGAAACACCATATATTTT. It encodes CASSQGQGATGNTIYF.

The chain couples TRBV6-1 to TRBJ2-3, with TRBD2 matching over 8 bases. CDR3 size: 16 residues. Germline V lookup: CDR1 MNHNS, CDR2 SASEGT. Trimming took 3 bases from V and 2 from J; bases not matched to a gene: 7. The chain's CDR3 is CASSDGLAEVTDTQYF. The CDR3 bases are TGTGCCAGCAGTGACGGACTAGCAGAGGTCACAGATACGCAGTATTTT.

The chain joins TRBV9 to TRBJ2-7; no reliable D call. The CDR3 is made up of 13 amino acids. Germline values: CDR1 SGDLS, CDR2 YYNGEE. Trimming pared 0 bases from V and 5 bases from J, leaving 9 bases between. The CDR3 coding sequence is TGTGCCAGCAGCGTAGAGGATGGGGACGAGCAGTACTTC. This sequence encodes CASSVEDGDEQYF.